One and the same sample provided the 14 T cell receptor beta chains below, sequenced in a study of shared clonotypes between healthy human individuals. Sequencing was performed with immunoSEQ multiplex PCR; in TCRdb, only in-frame clones are kept and a portion is missing. The data contain about 340,000 clones, around four fifths of them singletons. Sequences were obtained from memory CD4+ T cells sorted from blood. As for subset: CD45RA-negative fraction. These receptors all stem from a man aged 30 to 45 in good health.

With respect to this clone: One end of the junction fails to match germline, which may point to a read error. The chain carries TRBV7-7 and TRBJ2-5, with a weak D call TRBD1 (9 bases). This CDR3 has 15 amino acids. Germline V CDR1 and CDR2: SSHAT, FNYEAQ (reference sequence). The CDR3 region is CASSLAGQGVGTQYF. CDR3 DNA: TGTGCTAGCAGCTTAGCGGGACAGGGAGTGGGGACCCAGTACTTC. Full variable domain (remainder filled in from reference TRBV7-7 and TRBJ2-5): GAGVSQSPRYKVTKRGQDVTLRCDPISSHATLYWYQQALGQGPEFLTYFNYEAQPDKSGLPSDRFSAERPEGSISTLTIQRTEQRDSAMYRCASSLAGQGVGTQYFGPGTRLLVL.

V is TRBV5-1 and J is TRBJ2-2, with D possibly being TRBD2 (7 bases). CDR3 size: 18 residues. The germline V gene encodes CDR1 SGHRS and CDR2 YFSETQ. V was cut by 4 bases and J by 0 bases, with 19 bases left in between. The CDR3 is CASSPAVGGPTNTGELFF. CDR3 bases: TGCGCCAGCAGCCCCGCCGTGGGGGGGCCTACGAACACCGGGGAGCTGTTTTTT.

V gene TRBV14 combines with J gene TRBJ2-1; the D is unclear. Germline CDR1 is SGHDN and CDR2 is FVKESK. Trimming left V 2 bases short and J 6 bases short, with 17 bases between. The CDR3 has 16 residues. CDR3 amino acids: CASSQNFLGSSNEQFF. CDR3 in DNA: TGTGCCAGCAGCCAAAATTTCTTGGGATCAAGCAATGAGCAGTTCTTC.

This rearrangement joins TRBV18 to TRBJ2-5, with D possibly being TRBD2 (6 bases). V was trimmed by 2 bases and J by 5 bases, leaving 15 bases between them. Germline V CDR1 and CDR2: KGHSH, LQKENI. The length of the CDR3 is 15 residues. The CDR3 reads CASSPRRGSLETQYF. The DNA for the CDR3 is TGTGCCAGCTCACCAAGGCGGGGTTCTCTGGAGACCCAGTACTTC.

This rearrangement joins TRBV2 to TRBJ2-1; 11 positions agree with TRBD2. The V gene's germline CDR1 is SNHLY and CDR2 FYNNEI. V dropped 2 bases and J dropped 9; count of bases not matched to a gene: 9. The CDR3 is 16 amino acids. The CDR3 loop reads CASSELIAGGLSEQFF. The DNA of the CDR3 is TGTGCCAGCAGTGAATTGATAGCGGGAGGGCTCAGTGAGCAGTTCTTC. Using reference TRBV2 and TRBJ2-1 for the parts outside the CDR3, the full variable domain is EPEVTQTPSHQVTQMGQEVILRCVPISNHLYFYWYRQILGQKVEFLVSFYNNEISEKSEIFDDQFSVERPDGSNFTLKIRSTKLEDSAMYFCASSELIAGGLSEQFFGPGTRLTVL.

The chain carries TRBV11-2 and TRBJ2-4, with D possibly matching TRBD2 (6 bases). Germline CDR1 and CDR2: SGHAT and FQNNGV. The CDR3 is made up of 15 amino acids. Trimming pared 1 base from V and 6 bases from J, leaving 13 bases between. The CDR3, as DNA: TGTGCCAGCAGCTTAGGCCCGGGAGACGGAAACATTCAGTACTTC. Protein product: CASSLGPGDGNIQYF.

The chain couples TRBV5-4 to TRBJ1-2, with a possible D match to TRBD1 (5 bases). Germline CDR1 is SGHNT and CDR2 is YYREEE (reference sequence). Trimming stripped 4 bases from V and 5 bases from J, with 15 bases between. The CDR3 consists of 14 residues. For the CDR3, the DNA is TGTGCCAGCAGCCCCCAAGTTGGGGGGTATGGCTACACCTTC. Amino acids: CASSPQVGGYGYTF.

This clone was seen only once. V and J are TRBV11-2 and TRBJ1-1; TRBD1 matches 7 bases. The CDR3 spans 15 residues. Per germline, CDR1 SGHAT and CDR2 FQNNGV. V dropped 5 bases and J dropped 3; count of bases not matched to a gene: 9. CDR3 coding DNA: TGTGCCAGCAGCCGGAGGACAGGAGGGGACACTGAAGCTTTCTTT. Translating gives CASSRRTGGDTEAFF.

This clone was detected only once. This chain uses TRBV5-6 with TRBJ2-3; D remains unclear. V was cut by 1 base and J by 0 bases, with 15 bases left in between. Germline V gene lookup returns CDR1 SGHDT and CDR2 YYEEEE. The CDR3 runs 17 residues. DNA for the CDR3: TGTGCCAGCAGCTTGATAGTATGGGCCTCTAGCACAGATACGCAGTATTTT. Translated: CASSLIVWASSTDTQYF.

The rearrangement joins TRBV7-2 to TRBJ1-2; the D gene is possibly TRBD1 (6 bases). V was shortened by 5 bases and J by 1 base, with 8 bases between the two germline ends. Germline V CDR1 and CDR2: SGHTA, FQGNSA. This CDR3 is 13 amino acids long. The CDR3 DNA follows: TGTGCCAGCAGCGTCAGGGGTAACTATGGCTACACCTTC. Its translation: CASSVRGNYGYTF.

This chain links TRBV7-8 with TRBJ1-1; 7 positions match TRBD1. Germline assignment: CDR1 SGHVS and CDR2 FQNEAQ. This CDR3 comprises 15 residues. V lost 5 bases to trimming and J lost 0 bases; unmatched junction nucleotides: 6. In nucleotides, the CDR3 is TGTGCCAGCAGCGCCTGGACAGGAATGAACACTGAAGCTTTCTTT. Its protein is CASSAWTGMNTEAFF.

In its sample, this clone was seen once. The J gene is TRBJ2-1, the V gene TRBV7-2, with D perhaps being TRBD1 or TRBD2 (5 bases each). The CDR3 has 13 residues. V gave up 5 bases and J gave up 8 bases, with 13 bases separating them. Looked up from germline, CDR1 is SGHTA and CDR2 is FQGNSA. CDR3 loop: CASSRQRADEQFF. Written as DNA, the CDR3 is TGTGCCAGCAGCCGACAGAGGGCGGATGAGCAGTTCTTC.

This rearrangement joins TRBV30 to TRBJ2-6, with D possibly TRBD1 on 6 matching bases. This CDR3 comprises 16 residues. V was trimmed by 1 base and J by 2 bases, leaving 12 bases between them. Germline CDR1 is GTSNPN and CDR2 is SVGIG (reference sequence). The CDR3 protein is CAWSEVAGAGANVLTF. CDR3 DNA sequence: TGTGCCTGGAGTGAGGTAGCAGGGGCTGGGGCCAACGTCCTGACTTTC.

The rearrangement joins TRBV7-6 to TRBJ2-7, with TRBD2 identical over 8 bases. J lost 1 base, V lost 0 bases, and 8 bases had no gene match. The CDR3 sequence is 17 residues long. The germline gives CDR1 SGHVS, CDR2 FNYEAQ. The CDR3 sequence is CASSLAPTGTRSYEQYF. The CDR3 DNA sequence: TGTGCCAGCAGCTTAGCCCCGACCGGGACTAGGTCCTACGAGCAGTACTTC.